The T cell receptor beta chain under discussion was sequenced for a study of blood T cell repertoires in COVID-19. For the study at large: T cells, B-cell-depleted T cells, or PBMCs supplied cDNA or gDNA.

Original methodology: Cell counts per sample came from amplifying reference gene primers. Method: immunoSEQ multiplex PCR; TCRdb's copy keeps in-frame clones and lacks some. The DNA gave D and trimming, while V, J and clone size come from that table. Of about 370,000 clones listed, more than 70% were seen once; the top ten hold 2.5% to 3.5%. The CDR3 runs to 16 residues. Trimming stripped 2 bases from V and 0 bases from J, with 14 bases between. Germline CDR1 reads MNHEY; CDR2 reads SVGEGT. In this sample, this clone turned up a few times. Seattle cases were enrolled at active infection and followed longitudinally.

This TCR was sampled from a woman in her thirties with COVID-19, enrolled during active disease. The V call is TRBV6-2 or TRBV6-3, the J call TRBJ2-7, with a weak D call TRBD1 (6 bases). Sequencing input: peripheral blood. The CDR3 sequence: CASSYPVVTGSYEQYF. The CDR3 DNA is TGTGCCAGCAGTTACCCGGTGGTGACAGGCTCCTACGAGCAGTACTTC.